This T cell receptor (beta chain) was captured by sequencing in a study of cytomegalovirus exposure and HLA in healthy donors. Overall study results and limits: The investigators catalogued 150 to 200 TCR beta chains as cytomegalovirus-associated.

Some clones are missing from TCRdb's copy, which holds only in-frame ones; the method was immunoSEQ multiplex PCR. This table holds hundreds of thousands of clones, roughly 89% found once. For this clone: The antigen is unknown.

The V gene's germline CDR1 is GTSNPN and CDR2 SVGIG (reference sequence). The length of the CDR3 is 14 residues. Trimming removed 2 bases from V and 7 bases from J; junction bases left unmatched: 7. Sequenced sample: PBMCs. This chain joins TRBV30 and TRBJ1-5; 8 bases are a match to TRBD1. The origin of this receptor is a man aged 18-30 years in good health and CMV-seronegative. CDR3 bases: TGTGCCTGGAGTCAGGGGGCCGGTGGGCAGCCCCAGCATTTT. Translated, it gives CAWSQGAGGQPQHF.